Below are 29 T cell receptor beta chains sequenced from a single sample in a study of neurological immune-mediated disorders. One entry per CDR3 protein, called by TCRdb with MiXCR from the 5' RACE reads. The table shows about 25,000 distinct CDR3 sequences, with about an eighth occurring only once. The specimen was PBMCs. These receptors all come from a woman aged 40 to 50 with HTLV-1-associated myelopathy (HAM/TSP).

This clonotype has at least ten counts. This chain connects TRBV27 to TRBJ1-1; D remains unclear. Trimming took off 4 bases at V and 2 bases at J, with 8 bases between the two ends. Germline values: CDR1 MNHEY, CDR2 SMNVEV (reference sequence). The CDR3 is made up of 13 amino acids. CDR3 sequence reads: CASSSNYNTEAFF. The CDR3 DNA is TGTGCCAGCAGTTCTAATTACAACACTGAAGCTTTCTTT.

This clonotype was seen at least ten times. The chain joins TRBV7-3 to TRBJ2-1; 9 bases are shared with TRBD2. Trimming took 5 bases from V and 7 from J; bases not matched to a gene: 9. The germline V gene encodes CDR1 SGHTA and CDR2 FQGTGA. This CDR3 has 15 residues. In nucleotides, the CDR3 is TGTGCCAGCAGCCCGAGCGGGGGGAAAAGTAATGAGCAGTTCTTC. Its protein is CASSPSGGKSNEQFF.

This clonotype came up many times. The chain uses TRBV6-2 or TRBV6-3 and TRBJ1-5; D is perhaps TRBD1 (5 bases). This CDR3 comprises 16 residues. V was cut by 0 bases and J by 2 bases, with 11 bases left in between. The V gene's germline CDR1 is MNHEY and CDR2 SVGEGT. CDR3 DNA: TGTGCCAGCAGTTACTCTGAAGGGGCCGGCAATCAGCCCCAGCATTTT. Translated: CASSYSEGAGNQPQHF.

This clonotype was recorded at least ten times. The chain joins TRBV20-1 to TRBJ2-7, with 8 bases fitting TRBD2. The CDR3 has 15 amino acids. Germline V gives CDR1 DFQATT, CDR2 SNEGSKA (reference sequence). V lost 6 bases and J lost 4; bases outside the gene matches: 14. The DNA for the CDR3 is TGCAGTGCCCCCTTTCGGGGGGGGCGCAGATACGAGCAGTACTTC. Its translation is CSAPFRGGRRYEQYF.

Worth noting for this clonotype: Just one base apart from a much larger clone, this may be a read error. In DNA, the CDR3 is TGTGCCAACAGGCAAGCGGGGGTCCACACCGGGGAGCTGTTTTTT. Translation gives CANRQAGVHTGELFF. V usage is TRBV12-3 or TRBV12-4 and J usage is TRBJ2-2; 8 bases match TRBD2. Trimming cost V 10 bases and J 3 bases; bases outside gene matches: 10. The length of the CDR3 is 15 residues.

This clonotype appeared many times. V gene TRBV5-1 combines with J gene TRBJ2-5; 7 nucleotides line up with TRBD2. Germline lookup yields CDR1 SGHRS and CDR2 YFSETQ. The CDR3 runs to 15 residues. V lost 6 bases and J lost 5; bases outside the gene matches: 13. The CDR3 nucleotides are TGCGCCAGCAACAGCGGGGCGGCGGGTCGGGAGACCCAGTACTTC. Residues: CASNSGAAGRETQYF.

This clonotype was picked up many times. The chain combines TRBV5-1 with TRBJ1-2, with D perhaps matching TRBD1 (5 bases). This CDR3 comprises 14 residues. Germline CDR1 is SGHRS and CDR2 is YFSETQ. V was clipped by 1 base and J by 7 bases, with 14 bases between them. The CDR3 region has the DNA TGCGCCAGCAGCTTGCTATCCGGGACCCCTGGCTACACCTTC. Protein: CASSLLSGTPGYTF.

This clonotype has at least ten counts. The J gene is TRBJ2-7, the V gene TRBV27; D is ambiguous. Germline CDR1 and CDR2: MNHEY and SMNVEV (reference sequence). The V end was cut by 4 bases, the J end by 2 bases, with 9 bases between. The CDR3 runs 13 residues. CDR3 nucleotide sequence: TGTGCCAGCAGTTACACACGAACCTACGAGCAGTACTTC. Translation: CASSYTRTYEQYF.

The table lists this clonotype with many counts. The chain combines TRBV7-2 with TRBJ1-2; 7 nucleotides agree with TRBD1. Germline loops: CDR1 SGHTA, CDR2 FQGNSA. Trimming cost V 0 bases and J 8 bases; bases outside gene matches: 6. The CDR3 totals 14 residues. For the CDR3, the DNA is TGTGCCAGCAGCTTAGCGAGGGACAGTGGCGGCTACACCTTC. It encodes CASSLARDSGGYTF. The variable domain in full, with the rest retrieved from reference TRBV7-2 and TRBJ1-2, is GAGVSQSPSNKVTEKGKDVELRCDPISGHTALYWYRQSLGQGLEFLIYFQGNSAPDKSGLPSDRFSAERTGGSVSTLTIQRTQQEDSAVYLCASSLARDSGGYTFGSGTRLTVV.

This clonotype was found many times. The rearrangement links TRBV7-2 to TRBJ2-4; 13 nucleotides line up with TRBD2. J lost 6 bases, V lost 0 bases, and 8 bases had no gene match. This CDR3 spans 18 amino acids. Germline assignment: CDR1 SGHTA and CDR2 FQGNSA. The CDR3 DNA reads TGTGCCAGCAGCTTAGCGACTAGCGGGGGGCGGTCCGGAAACATTCAGTACTTC. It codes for CASSLATSGGRSGNIQYF.

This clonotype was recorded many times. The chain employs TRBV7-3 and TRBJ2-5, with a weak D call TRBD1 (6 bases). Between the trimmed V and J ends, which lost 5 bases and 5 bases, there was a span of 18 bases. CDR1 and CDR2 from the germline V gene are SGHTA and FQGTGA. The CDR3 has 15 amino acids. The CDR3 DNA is TGTGCCAGCAGCCCTCAAACAGGGCTTGGGGAGACCCAGTACTTC. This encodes CASSPQTGLGETQYF.

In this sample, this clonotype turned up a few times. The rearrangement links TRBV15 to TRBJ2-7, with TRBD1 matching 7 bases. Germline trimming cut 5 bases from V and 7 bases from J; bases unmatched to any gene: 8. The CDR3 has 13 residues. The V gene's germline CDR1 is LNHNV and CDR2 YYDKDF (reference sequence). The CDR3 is CATSPRDRREQYF. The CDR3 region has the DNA TGTGCCACCAGCCCCCGGGACAGAAGAGAGCAGTACTTC. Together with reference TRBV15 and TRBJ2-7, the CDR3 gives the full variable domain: DAMVIQNPRYQVTQFGKPVTLSCSQTLNHNVMYWYQQKSSQAPKLLFHYYDKDFNNEADTPDNFQSRRPNTSFCFLDIRSPGLGDTAMYLCATSPRDRREQYFGPGTRLTVT.

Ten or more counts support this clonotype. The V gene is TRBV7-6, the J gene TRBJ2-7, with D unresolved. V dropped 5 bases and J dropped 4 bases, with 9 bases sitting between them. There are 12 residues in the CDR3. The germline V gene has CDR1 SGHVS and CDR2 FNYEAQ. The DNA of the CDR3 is TGTGCCAGCAGCCCGGACCGGTACGAGCAGTACTTC. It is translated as CASSPDRYEQYF.

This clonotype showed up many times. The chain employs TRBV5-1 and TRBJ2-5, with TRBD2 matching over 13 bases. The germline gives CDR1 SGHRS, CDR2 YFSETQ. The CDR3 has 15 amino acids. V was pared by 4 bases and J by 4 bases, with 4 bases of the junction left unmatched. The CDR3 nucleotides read TGCGCCAGCAGCACGGGACTAGCGGGGTCAGAGACCCAGTACTTC. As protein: CASSTGLAGSETQYF.

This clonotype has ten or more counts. The chain's CDR3 is CAISEAGTSGKKGTQYF. CDR3 nucleotide sequence: TGTGCCATCAGTGAGGCGGGGACTAGCGGGAAGAAGGGTACGCAGTATTTT. The V and J genes are TRBV10-3 and TRBJ2-3, with 13 bases that match TRBD2. Germline V gene lookup returns CDR1 ENHRY and CDR2 SYGVKD. The CDR3 loop spans 17 amino acids. V shed 2 bases and J 8 bases; nucleotides not matched to a gene: 10.

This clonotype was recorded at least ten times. CDR3 bases: TGTGCCAGCAGTCCCGGGGACACCGGGGAGCTGTTTTTT. As protein: CASSPGDTGELFF. The J gene is TRBJ2-2, the V gene TRBV12-3 or TRBV12-4; D is possibly TRBD2 (5 bases). Trimming removed 5 bases at V and 3 bases at J, with 7 bases between. The CDR3 runs to 13 residues.

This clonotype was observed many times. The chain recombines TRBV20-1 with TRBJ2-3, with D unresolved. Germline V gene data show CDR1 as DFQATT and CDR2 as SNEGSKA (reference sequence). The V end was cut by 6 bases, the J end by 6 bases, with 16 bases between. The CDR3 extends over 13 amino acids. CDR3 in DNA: TGCAGTGCCCAGAGCCCGGGTATCGATACGCAGTATTTT. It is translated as CSAQSPGIDTQYF.

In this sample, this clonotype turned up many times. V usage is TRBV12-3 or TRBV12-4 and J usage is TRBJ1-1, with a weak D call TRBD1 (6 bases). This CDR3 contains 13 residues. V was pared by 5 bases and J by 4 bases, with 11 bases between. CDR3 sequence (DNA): TGTGCCAGCAGTCTCCGAGGGGGCACTGAAGCTTTCTTT. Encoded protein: CASSLRGGTEAFF.

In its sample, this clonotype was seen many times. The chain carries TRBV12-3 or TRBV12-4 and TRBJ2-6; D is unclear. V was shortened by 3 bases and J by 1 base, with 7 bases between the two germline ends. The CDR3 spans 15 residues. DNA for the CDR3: TGTGCCAGCAGTTTCATGGGATCTGGGGCCAACGTCCTGACTTTC. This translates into CASSFMGSGANVLTF.

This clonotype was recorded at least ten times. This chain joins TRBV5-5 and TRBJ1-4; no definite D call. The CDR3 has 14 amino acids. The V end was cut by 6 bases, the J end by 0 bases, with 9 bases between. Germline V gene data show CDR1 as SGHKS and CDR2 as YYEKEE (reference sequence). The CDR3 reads CASTLHPTNEKLFF. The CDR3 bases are TGTGCCAGCACTCTTCATCCAACTAATGAAAAACTGTTTTTT.

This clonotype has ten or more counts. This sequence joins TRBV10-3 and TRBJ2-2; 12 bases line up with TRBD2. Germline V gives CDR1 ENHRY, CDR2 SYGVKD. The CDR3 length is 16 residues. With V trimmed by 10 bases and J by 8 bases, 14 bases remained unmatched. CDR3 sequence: CATHGRLAGEEGELFF. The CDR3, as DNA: TGTGCCACCCACGGGCGACTAGCGGGAGAAGAAGGGGAGCTGTTTTTT.

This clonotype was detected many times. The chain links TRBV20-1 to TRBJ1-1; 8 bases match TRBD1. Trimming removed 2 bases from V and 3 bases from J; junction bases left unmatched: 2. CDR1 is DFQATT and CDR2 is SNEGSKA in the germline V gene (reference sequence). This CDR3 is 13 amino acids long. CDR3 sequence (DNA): TGCAGTGCTAGACCACAGGGGGACACTGAAGCTTTCTTT. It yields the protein CSARPQGDTEAFF.

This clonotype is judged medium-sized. The CDR3 here is CASSPGTAHSNQPQHF. CDR3 nucleotides: TGTGCCAGCTCACCAGGGACAGCTCATAGCAATCAGCCCCAGCATTTT. This chain joins TRBV18 and TRBJ1-5, with TRBD1 matching over 7 bases. CDR3 size: 16 residues. After removal of 2 bases from V and 0 bases from J, the junction contained 4 bases not matched to a gene. CDR1 is KGHSH, CDR2 LQKENI, per germline.

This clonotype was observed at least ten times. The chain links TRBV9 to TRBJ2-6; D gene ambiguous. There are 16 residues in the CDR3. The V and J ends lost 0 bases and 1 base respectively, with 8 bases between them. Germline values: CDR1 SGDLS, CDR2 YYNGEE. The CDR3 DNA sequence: TGTGCCAGCAGCGTAGGGGGTGGGTCTGGGGCCAACGTCCTGACTTTC. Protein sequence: CASSVGGGSGANVLTF.

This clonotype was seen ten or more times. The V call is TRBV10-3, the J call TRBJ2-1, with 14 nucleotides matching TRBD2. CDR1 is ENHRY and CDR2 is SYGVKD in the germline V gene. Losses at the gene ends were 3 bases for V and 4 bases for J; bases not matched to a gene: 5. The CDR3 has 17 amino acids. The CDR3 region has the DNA TGTGCCATCAGTGAAAGGACTAGCGGGGGGCTATACAATGAGCAGTTCTTC. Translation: CAISERTSGGLYNEQFF.

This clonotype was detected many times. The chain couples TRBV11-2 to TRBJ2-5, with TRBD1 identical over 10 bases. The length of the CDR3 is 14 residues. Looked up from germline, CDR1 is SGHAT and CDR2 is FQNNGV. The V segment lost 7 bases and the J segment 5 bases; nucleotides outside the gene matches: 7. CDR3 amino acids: CASTPTGGGETQYF. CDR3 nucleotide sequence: TGTGCCAGCACCCCGACAGGGGGCGGTGAGACCCAGTACTTC.

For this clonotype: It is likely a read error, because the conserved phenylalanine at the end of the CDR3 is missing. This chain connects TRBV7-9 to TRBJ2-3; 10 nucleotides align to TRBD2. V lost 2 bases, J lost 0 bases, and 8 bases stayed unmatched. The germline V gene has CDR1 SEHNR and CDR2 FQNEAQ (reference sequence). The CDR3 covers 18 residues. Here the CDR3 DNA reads TGTGCCAGCAGCTTATTTGCTAGCGGGGGCCCTAGCACAGATACGCAGTATTAT. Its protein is CASSLFASGGPSTDTQYY.

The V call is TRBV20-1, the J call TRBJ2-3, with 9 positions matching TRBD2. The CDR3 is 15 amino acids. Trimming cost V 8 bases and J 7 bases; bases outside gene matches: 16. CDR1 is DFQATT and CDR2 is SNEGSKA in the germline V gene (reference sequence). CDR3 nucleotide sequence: TGCAGTACTTTCGGCGGGCGGGGGGGCTCTAATACGCAGTATTTT. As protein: CSTFGGRGGSNTQYF.

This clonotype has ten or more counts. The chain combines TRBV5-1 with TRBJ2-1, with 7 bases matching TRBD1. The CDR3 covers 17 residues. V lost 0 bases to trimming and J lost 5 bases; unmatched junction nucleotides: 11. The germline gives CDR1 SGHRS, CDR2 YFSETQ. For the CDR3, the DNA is TGCGCCAGCAGCTTGGGCGATGGGACAGCAATAAACAATGAGCAGTTCTTC. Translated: CASSLGDGTAINNEQFF.